This T cell receptor beta chain was recorded in a study of graft-versus-host responses after intestinal transplantation (dated by TCRdb to the early 2020s). For the study in its entirety: The transplants that recipients received were multivisceral, liver-intestinal, or isolated intestinal. The cohort enrolled 20 to 25 intestinal transplant recipients, one of whom was a retransplant, and a few patients without pretransplant specimens were excluded. Every recipient was given anti-thymocyte globulin induction, followed by roughly 3 years of maintenance tacrolimus and steroids. Alloreactive clones were identified by sequencing pre-transplant mixed lymphocyte reaction products and comparing these products with unstimulated pre-transplant donor and recipient T cells. Instead of going to the commercial service, samples from a few later patients were sequenced in-house on an Illumina MiSeq and processed with MiXCR. A peak of at least 4% donor T cells among recipient peripheral blood mononuclear cells was the definition used for donor T cell macrochimerism. After intestinal transplantation, graft-versus-host and host-versus-graft alloreactive T cell clones in the graft, circulation and bone marrow were tracked using bulk TCR-beta CDR3 sequencing. Results and caveats for the whole study, not just this receptor: Peak levels of circulating GvH clones were associated with declines in HvG clones early after transplant. In the allografts of patients with donor T cell macrochimerism, GvH to HvG T cell clonal ratios were high. The conclusions were limited by the relatively low number and heterogeneity of the intestinal transplant patients. GvH clones were detected in recipient bone marrow, and some appeared earlier in ileal mucosa or blood, consistent with an intestinal mucosal origin.

Taken with the paper, the label for time point translates to: cells obtained before transplantation from donor or recipient. CD3+CD4+ and CD3+CD8+ populations were FACS-sorted from unstimulated pre-transplant donor and recipient cells taken from spleen or lymph nodes. The protocol used for the library was the immunoSEQ multiplex PCR assay. For most patients, genomic DNA was isolated using the Qiagen DNeasy Blood and Tissue Kit and was shipped frozen to Adaptive Biotechnologies for TCR sequencing. High-throughput TCR-beta CDR3 sequencing of genomic DNA from most patients was performed by Adaptive Biotechnologies. Per the source publication's procedure: TCR sequencing data were retrieved from Adaptive's ImmunoSEQ software for more than 15 patients, whereas three other patients were processed with MiXCR and VDJtools. To correct CD4 versus CD8 sorting errors, any sequence found in both subsets at a frequency ratio below 5:1 was removed. CDR3 nucleotide sequences shared by donor and recipient were removed because the origin of these sequences could not be assigned. To count as alloreactive, a clone needed at least 2-fold expansion over unstimulated cells and a minimum CFSE-low frequency of 0.002% (template counts) or 0.001% (read counts). Clones were considered mappable if detected in sequenced pre-transplant spleen, lymph node, or MLR CFSE-low populations of the donor or recipient. The cumulative frequency of alloreactive clones was calculated as a percentage of all sequences, weighted by copy number. TCRdb limited this immuneACCESS table to in-frame rearrangements with V and J called. A share of clones is missing; checked studies link under half to unresolved V genes, and the rest is unexplained. That table gives V, J and clone size, and the DNA gave D and trimming. Here the sample has over 100,000 clones; approximately 92% occur a single time. The top ten clones comprise roughly 0.12% of the sample.

Notes on this clone: No antigen is known for it. No qualities accompany the bases; no much larger clone lies one base away.

This sequence originates from a human donor who received an intestinal transplant. Sequenced material: unstimulated CD4+ T cells sorted from spleen or lymph node cells, taken before intestinal transplant.

The sequence in DNA is TGTGCCAGCAGCCCAAGGACAGGATGGGGCATCTCTGGCAATCAGCCCCAGCATTTT. Translated, this is CASSPRTGWGISGNQPQHF. The chain is made from TRBV7-8 and TRBJ1-5, with TRBD1 identical over 7 junction bases. Trimming removed 5 bases from V and 2 bases from J; the gene matches leave 18 bases unexplained. CDR1 is given as SGHVS and CDR2 as FQNEAQ, both from the germline V gene. There are 19 amino acids in the CDR3, from cysteine to phenylalanine inclusive. Only the CDR3 portion is preserved as DNA: 57 bases, with reading frame beginning at the first base.